This entry features one TCR beta chain sequence. Its antigen specificity is not known. Base quality data are lacking; no much larger clone is found one base away. This specimen comes from a study of T-cell reconstitution after alpha-beta-depleted transplantation in children (dated by TCRdb to the mid-2010s). For context, the study as a whole: The study quantitatively tracked T-cell immune reconstitution after TCRalphabeta/CD19-depleted allogeneic hematopoietic cell transplantation in children using TCR repertoire profiling. What the authors observed across the whole study: Hyperexpanded clone frequencies declined over subsequent months; after one year, T-cell counts and TCRbeta diversity were mostly attributed to newly produced T cells. The apparently early recovery of alphabetaT-cell counts about two months after transplant reportedly depended on only several hundred rapidly expanded clones that came from non-depleted graft cells. In some patients, the high TCRbeta diversity seen at day 60 was put down to recipient T cells and intrathymic progenitors that had survived conditioning.

The library was produced with PCR. Sequencing was performed on an Illumina HiSeq 2500. To normalize quantification of the TCRbeta repertoire, the TCR libraries were built with molecular barcoding that relied on unique molecular identifiers. TCRdb reprocessing: public reads trimmed at Q25 with fastp, clones called with MiXCR, in-frame beta chains kept. Identical CDR3 proteins give one entry, which carries the most common genes and DNA. The table for this sample lists hundreds of thousands of distinct CDR3 sequences; around 14% of them were counted only once. The ten largest clones take up around 0.79% of the sample. Reading the label with the study, this specimen's treatment or condition is: allogeneic hematopoietic cell transplantation with graft depleted of TCRalphabeta T cells and CD19 B cells. The transplant recipients were children given TCRalphabeta/CD19-depleted allogeneic hematopoietic cell grafts.

Per the germline V gene, MDHEN is the CDR1 and SYDVKM is the CDR2. Clipping removes 3 bases from V and 3 bases from J, with 14 as the unmatched junction base count. From the cysteine through the phenylalanine, the CDR3 covers 17 amino acids. Only the CDR3 part of the read is kept: 51 bases, read in frame from the first base. Here the chain combines TRBV28 and TRBJ2-7; 7 central nucleotides agree with TRBD2. The TCR comes from a girl aged 2 to 10 with congenital amegakaryocytic thrombocytopenia, due to receive a stem cell transplant. This material consisted of PBMCs, taken before TCRalphabeta/CD19-depleted stem cell transplant. DNA sequence: TGTGCCAGCAGTTTCCTCGCGGGAGAGGTCAGTCGCTACGAGCAGTACTTC. Translated, this gives CASSFLAGEVSRYEQYF.